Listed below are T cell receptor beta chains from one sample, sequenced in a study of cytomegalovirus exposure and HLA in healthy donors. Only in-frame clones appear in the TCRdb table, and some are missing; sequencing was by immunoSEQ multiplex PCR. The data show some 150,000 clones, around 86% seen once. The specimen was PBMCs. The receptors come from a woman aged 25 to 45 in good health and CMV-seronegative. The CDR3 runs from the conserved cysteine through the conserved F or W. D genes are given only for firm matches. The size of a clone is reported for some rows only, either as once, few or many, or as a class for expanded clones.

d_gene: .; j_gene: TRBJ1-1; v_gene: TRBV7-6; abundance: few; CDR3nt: TGTGCCAGCAGCTTAGGAGGGAGTTCTGAAGCTTTCTTT; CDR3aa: CASSLGGSSEAFF
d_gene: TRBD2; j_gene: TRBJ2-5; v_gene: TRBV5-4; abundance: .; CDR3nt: TGTGCCAGCAGCTTAAACGGGGGGAAAGAGACCCAGTACTTC; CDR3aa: CASSLNGGKETQYF
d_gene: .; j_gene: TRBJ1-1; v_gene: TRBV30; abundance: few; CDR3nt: TGTGCCTGGTCGGACACTTTGAACACTGAAGCTTTCTTT; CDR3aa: CAWSDTLNTEAFF
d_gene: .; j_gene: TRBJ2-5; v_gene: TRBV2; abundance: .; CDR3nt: TGTGCCAGCAGTGTAAAAGAGACCCAGTACTTC; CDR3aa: CASSVKETQYF
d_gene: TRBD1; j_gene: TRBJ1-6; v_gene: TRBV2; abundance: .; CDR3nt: TGTGCCAGCACCAAGGACAGGGGAGGAAATTCACCCCTCCACTTT; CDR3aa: CASTKDRGGNSPLHF
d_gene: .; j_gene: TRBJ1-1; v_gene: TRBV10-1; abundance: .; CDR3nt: TGCGCCAGCAGTGATGGGGGCCTCACTGAAGCTTTCTTT; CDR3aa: CASSDGGLTEAFF
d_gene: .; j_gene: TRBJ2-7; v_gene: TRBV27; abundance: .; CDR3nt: TGTGCCAGCAGTGCATTGCCGAGCTCCTACGAGCAGTACTTC; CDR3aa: CASSALPSSYEQYF
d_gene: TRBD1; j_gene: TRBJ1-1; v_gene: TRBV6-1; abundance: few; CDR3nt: TGTGCCAGCTATCTAACAGGGGAGGTCACTGAAGCTTTCTTT; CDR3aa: CASYLTGEVTEAFF
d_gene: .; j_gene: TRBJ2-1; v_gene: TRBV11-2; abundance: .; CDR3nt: TGTGCCAGCAGCTTCAAAGGACTCGCCGGGAATGAGCAGTTCTTC; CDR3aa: CASSFKGLAGNEQFF
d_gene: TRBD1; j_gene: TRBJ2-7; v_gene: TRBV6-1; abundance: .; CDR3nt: TGTGCCAGCAGTGAACAGGGACAGGGTTCATACGAGCAGTACTTC; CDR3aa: CASSEQGQGSYEQYF
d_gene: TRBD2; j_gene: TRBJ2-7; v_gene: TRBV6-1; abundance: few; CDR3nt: TGTGCCAGCAGTGAAAGTGGCGGGAGCTCCTACGAGCAGTACTTC; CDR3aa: CASSESGGSSYEQYF
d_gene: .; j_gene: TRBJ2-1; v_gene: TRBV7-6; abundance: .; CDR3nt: TGTGCCAGCAGCTTAAGACACAGCTCCTACAATGAGCAGTTCTTC; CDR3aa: CASSLRHSSYNEQFF
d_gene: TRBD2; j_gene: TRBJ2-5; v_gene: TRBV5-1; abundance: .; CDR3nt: TGCGCCAGCAGCTCGGGCGGGGGGAAGGAGACCCAGTACTTC; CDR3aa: CASSSGGGKETQYF
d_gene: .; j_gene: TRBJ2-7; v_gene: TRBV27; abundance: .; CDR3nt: TGTGCCAGCAGTTTACTAGGCAGAAACTCCTACGAGCAGTACTTC; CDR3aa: CASSLLGRNSYEQYF
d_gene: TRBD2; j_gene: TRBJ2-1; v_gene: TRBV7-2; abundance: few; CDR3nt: TGTGCCAGCAGCCCTAGCGCCAGACTAGCGGGCCCCCTCTACAATGAGCAGTTCTTC; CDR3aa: CASSPSARLAGPLYNEQFF
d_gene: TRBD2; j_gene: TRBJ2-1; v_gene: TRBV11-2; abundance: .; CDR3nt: TGTGCCAGCAGCTTAGCTAGCGGGAGTGGGACTGCCAATGAGCAGTTCTTC; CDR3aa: CASSLASGSGTANEQFF
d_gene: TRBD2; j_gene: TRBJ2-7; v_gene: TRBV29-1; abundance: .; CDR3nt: TGCAGCGTTGTGGGAGGGGAGGAAGAGCAGTACTTC; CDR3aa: CSVVGGEEEQYF
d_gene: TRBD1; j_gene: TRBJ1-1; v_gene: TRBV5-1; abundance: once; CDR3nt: TGCGCCAGCAGCTTCCGGGACAGGGGAATGAACACTGAAGCTTTCTTT; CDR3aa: CASSFRDRGMNTEAFF
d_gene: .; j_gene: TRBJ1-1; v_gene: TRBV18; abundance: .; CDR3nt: TGTGCCAGCTCACCAAGTTCGGAGGGTGAAGCTTTCTTT; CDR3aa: CASSPSSEGEAFF
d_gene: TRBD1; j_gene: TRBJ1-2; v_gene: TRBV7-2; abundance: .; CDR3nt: TGTGCCAGCAGCCCGCGGGACAGTCGATTTGGCTACACCTTC; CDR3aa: CASSPRDSRFGYTF
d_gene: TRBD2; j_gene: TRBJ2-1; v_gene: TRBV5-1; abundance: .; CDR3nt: TGCGCCAGCAGCTTGGCCGGGGCTAGCGGGGGTGAGCAGTTCTTC; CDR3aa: CASSLAGASGGEQFF
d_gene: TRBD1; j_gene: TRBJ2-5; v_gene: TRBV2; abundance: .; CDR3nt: TGTGCCAGCAGTGAAATGCAGGGGGCACAAGAGACCCAGTACTTC; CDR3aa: CASSEMQGAQETQYF
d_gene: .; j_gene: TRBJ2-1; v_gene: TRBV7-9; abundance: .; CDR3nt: TGTGCCAGCAGCTTAAATATGAGGTGGGAGCAGTTCTTC; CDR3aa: CASSLNMRWEQFF
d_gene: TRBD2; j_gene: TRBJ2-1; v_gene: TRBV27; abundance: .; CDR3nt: TGTGCCAGCAGTAACTTAGCGGGGGGAGGGGGCAATGAGCAGTTCTTC; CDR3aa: CASSNLAGGGGNEQFF
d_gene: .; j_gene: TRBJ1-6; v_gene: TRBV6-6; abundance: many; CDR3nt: TGTGCCAGCAGTCTCAGTGGGGAGGATAATTCACCCCTCCACTTT; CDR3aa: CASSLSGEDNSPLHF
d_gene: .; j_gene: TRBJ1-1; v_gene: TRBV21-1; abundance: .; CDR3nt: TGTGCCAGCAGCCAGGACAGGGGGCAGGAGAACACTGAAGCTTTCTTT; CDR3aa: CASSQDRGQENTEAFF
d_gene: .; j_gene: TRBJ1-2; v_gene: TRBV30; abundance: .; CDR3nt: TGTGCCTGGAGTGTCTCTTATGGCTACACCTTC; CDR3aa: CAWSVSYGYTF
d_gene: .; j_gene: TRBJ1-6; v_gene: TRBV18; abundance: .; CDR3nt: TGTGCCAGCTCACCTAACCAGGATTCACCCCTCCACTTT; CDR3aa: CASSPNQDSPLHF
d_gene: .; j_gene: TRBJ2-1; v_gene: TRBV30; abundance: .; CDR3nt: TGTGCCTCGAACCGGGACACGGCCTACAATGAGCAGTTCTTC; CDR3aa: CASNRDTAYNEQFF
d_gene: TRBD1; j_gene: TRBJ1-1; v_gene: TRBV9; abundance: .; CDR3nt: TGTGCCAGCAGCTACAGGGGGGTAACTGAAGCTTTCTTT; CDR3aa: CASSYRGVTEAFF
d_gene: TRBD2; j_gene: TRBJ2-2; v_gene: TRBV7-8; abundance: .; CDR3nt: TGTGCCAGCTCCACGGGGCTAGCGGGAGATAGGAACACCGGGGAGCTGTTTTTT; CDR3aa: CASSTGLAGDRNTGELFF
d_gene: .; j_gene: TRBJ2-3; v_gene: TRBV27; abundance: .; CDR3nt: TGTGCCAGCAGTTTATTGGGCCTCACAGATACGCAGTATTTT; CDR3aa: CASSLLGLTDTQYF
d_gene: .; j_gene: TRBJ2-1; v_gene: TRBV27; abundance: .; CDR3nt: TGTGCCAGCAGTTTATACGAAGGGGCGGGGAATGAGCAGTTCTTC; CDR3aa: CASSLYEGAGNEQFF
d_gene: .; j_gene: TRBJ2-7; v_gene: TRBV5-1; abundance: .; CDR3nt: TGCGCCAGCACCCCTGGATCTAAATGGGAGTTCGACTACGAGCAGTACTTC; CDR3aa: CASTPGSKWEFDYEQYF
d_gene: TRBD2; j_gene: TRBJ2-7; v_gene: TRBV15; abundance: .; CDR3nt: TGTGCCACCAGCAGGGGTTACGGGAGGGACCGACGCGAGCAGTACTTC; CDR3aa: CATSRGYGRDRREQYF
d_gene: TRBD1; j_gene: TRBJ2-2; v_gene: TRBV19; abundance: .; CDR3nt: TGTGCCAGTACCCCATACAGGGGCGCGAACACCGGGGAGCTGTTTTTT; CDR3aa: CASTPYRGANTGELFF
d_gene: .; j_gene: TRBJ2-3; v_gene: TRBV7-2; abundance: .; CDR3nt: TGTGCCAGCAGCTTAGTCTCAGGGGCCACAGATACGCAGTATTTT; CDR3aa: CASSLVSGATDTQYF